Shown below are 20 T cell receptor beta chains from a single sample sequenced in a study of Ad26.COV2.S vaccination and SARS-CoV-2 variants. Profiled with immunoSEQ multiplex PCR; TCRdb holds only in-frame clones, not every one. The sample includes hundreds of thousands of clones, roughly 90% seen only once; the top ten take roughly 1.5%. Noted treatment: approximately 18 received Ad26.COV2.S at low or high dose, single or two shots; 5 received placebo; per-sample allocation not given. Sampling happened 63 days after the first vaccine or placebo injection. The sample in question was peripheral blood, obtained in a trial of Ad26.COV2.S vaccine versus placebo. The receptors come from a person aged 18-65 years who received the Ad26.COV2.S COVID-19 vaccine or a placebo.

The chain joins TRBV7-6 to TRBJ2-1; D may be TRBD1 (6 bases). With 1 base removed from V and 12 bases from J, the gap between germline ends came to 19 bases. CDR3 size: 15 residues. CDR1 SGHVS and CDR2 FNYEAQ come from the germline V gene. CDR3 residues: CASSLVFGTTGRQFF. DNA of the CDR3: TGTGCCAGCAGCTTAGTTTTCGGGACAACCGGTCGGCAGTTCTTC.

The genes are TRBV29-1 and TRBJ2-3, with TRBD1 identical over 8 bases. CDR1 is SQVTM and CDR2 is ANQGSEA in the germline V gene. The ends lost 7 bases at V and 2 bases at J; junction bases unmatched: 11. This CDR3 contains 15 residues. This CDR3 is CSAGLNRGSTDTQYF. The CDR3 DNA is TGCAGCGCAGGGCTAAACAGGGGGTCCACAGATACGCAGTATTTT.

This sequence joins TRBV11-2 and TRBJ2-7; D is tentatively TRBD1 or TRBD2 (7 bases each). Trimming cost V 7 bases and J 6 bases, with 16 bases left between them. The CDR3 has 13 residues. CDR1 SGHAT and CDR2 FQNNGV come from the germline V gene. The CDR3 bases are TGTGCCAGCACCAGGGGGGGGGCTGGCGAGCAGTACTTC. Amino acids: CASTRGGAGEQYF.

The V gene is TRBV19, the J gene TRBJ2-1; 9 nucleotides agree with TRBD1. Germline V gene data show CDR1 as LNHDA and CDR2 as SQIVND (reference sequence). Trimming removed 6 bases from V and 12 bases from J; junction bases left unmatched: 12. The CDR3 has 14 amino acids. The CDR3 DNA reads as TGTGCCAGTAGCTTAACCGGGACAGGGCGTTCGCAGTTCTTC. This gives the protein CASSLTGTGRSQFF.

The V and J genes are TRBV27 and TRBJ2-1, with 7 bases identical to TRBD1. Germline V gene lookup returns CDR1 MNHEY and CDR2 SMNVEV (reference sequence). The V segment lost 5 bases and the J segment 9 bases; nucleotides outside the gene matches: 4. The CDR3 consists of 12 residues. In DNA form, the CDR3 reads TGTGCCAGCAGTGTACAGGGGTTTGAGCAGTTCTTC. Amino acid sequence: CASSVQGFEQFF.

Comment on this clone: Other DNA sequences from this sample encode an identical CDR3 as well. The chain uses TRBV12-3 or TRBV12-4 and TRBJ1-2, with no clear D. This CDR3 has 12 amino acids. Trimming shortened V by 3 bases and J by 4 bases, and 6 bases separated the two germline ends. CDR3: CASSLASYGYTF. The CDR3 DNA sequence: TGTGCCAGCAGTTTGGCCAGCTATGGCTACACCTTC.

The chain combines TRBV3-1 (or the pseudogene TRBV3-2) with TRBJ2-1, with 9 bases that match TRBD2. V was pared by 5 bases and J by 4 bases, with 6 bases of the junction left unmatched. In germline, CDR1 is LGHDT, CDR2 YNNKEL (reference sequence). This CDR3 has 15 residues. CDR3: CASSASSGVYNEQFF. The CDR3 DNA is TGTGCCAGCAGCGCCTCTAGCGGGGTGTACAATGAGCAGTTCTTC.

This chain connects TRBV19 to TRBJ1-5; TRBD1 matches at 7 bases. Trimming took 2 bases from V and 0 from J; bases not matched to a gene: 19. Germline V CDR1 and CDR2: LNHDA, SQIVND (reference sequence). The CDR3 sequence is 21 residues long. The CDR3 reads CASSIYTTLGRGIYSNQPQHF. The CDR3 region has the DNA TGTGCCAGTAGTATATATACTACCTTGGGCAGGGGGATATATAGCAATCAGCCCCAGCATTTT. Looking up the rest from reference TRBV19 and TRBJ1-5 gives the full variable domain: DGGITQSPKYLFRKEGQNVTLSCEQNLNHDAMYWYRQDPGQGLRLIYYSQIVNDFQKGDIAEGYSVSREKKESFPLTVTSAQKNPTAFYLCASSIYTTLGRGIYSNQPQHFGDGTRLSIL.

This chain links TRBV28 with TRBJ1-5; D ambiguous. The V gene lost 6 bases and the J gene lost 4 bases, with 10 bases spanning the gap. The CDR3 extends over 13 amino acids. Germline V CDR1 and CDR2: MDHEN, SYDVKM. This CDR3 is CASSRVGNQPQHF. The CDR3 nucleotides are TGTGCCAGCAGCCGCGTTGGGAATCAGCCCCAGCATTTT.

This clone was counted between two and nine times. This rearrangement joins TRBV30 to TRBJ2-7; TRBD1 matches at 9 bases. This CDR3 has 15 residues. V lost 5 bases and J lost 3; bases outside the gene matches: 11. CDR1 GTSNPN and CDR2 SVGIG come from the germline V gene (reference sequence). Here the CDR3 DNA reads TGTGCCTGGGTAGGACGGACAGGGGCACTCTACGAGCAGTACTTC. Protein: CAWVGRTGALYEQYF.

The chain employs TRBV13 and TRBJ2-7, with TRBD1 matching over 10 bases. The CDR3 is 15 residues long. Per the germline V gene, CDR1 is PRHDT and CDR2 is FYEKMQ (reference sequence). The V segment lost 10 bases and the J segment 1 base; nucleotides outside the gene matches: 10. CDR3 nucleotides: TGTGCCACCACAGACAGGGGGCTTGGGTCCTACGAGCAGTACTTC. It encodes CATTDRGLGSYEQYF. The full variable domain, with the rest looked up from reference TRBV13 and TRBJ2-7, is AAGVIQSPRHLIKEKRETATLKCYPIPRHDTVYWYQQGPGQDPQFLISFYEKMQSDKGSIPDRFSAQQFSDYHSELNMSSLELGDSALYFCATTDRGLGSYEQYFGPGTRLTVT.

Turning to this clone: This CDR3 is also generated by other DNA sequences in the sample. This rearrangement joins TRBV20-1 to TRBJ2-7; 7 bases fit TRBD2. Germline V gives CDR1 DFQATT, CDR2 SNEGSKA (reference sequence). V trimming: 6 bases; J trimming: 3 bases; junction bases outside the gene matches: 2. This CDR3 contains 11 residues. Written as DNA, the CDR3 is TGCAGTGCGCGGACTAGCTACGAGCAGTACTTC. It encodes CSARTSYEQYF.

The chain joins TRBV5-6 to TRBJ1-2; 7 bases agree with TRBD1. V dropped 3 bases and J dropped 0; count of bases not matched to a gene: 5. Germline V gene lookup returns CDR1 SGHDT and CDR2 YYEEEE. CDR3 length equals 15 residues. The CDR3, as DNA: TGTGCCAGCAGCTCCCTGACAGGGACTAACTATGGCTACACCTTC. Its translation: CASSSLTGTNYGYTF. The entire variable domain, with the rest obtained from reference TRBV5-6 and TRBJ1-2, is as follows: DAGVTQSPTHLIKTRGQQVTLRCSPKSGHDTVSWYQQALGQGPQFIFQYYEEEERQRGNFPDRFSGHQFPNYSSELNVNALLLGDSALYLCASSSLTGTNYGYTFGSGTRLTVV.

V is TRBV25-1 and J is TRBJ2-5; D is perhaps TRBD1 (6 bases). This CDR3 contains 15 residues. The germline gives CDR1 MGHDK, CDR2 SYGVNS. V was cut by 0 bases and J by 2 bases, with 10 bases left in between. Here the CDR3 DNA reads TGTGCCAGCAGTGAATATAAGGACAGACAAGAGACCCAGTACTTC. As protein: CASSEYKDRQETQYF.

This clone showed up just once. The V and J genes are TRBV6-5 and TRBJ1-6; D may be TRBD1 (6 bases). Trimming took 5 bases from V and 9 from J, leaving 17 bases between them. Germline V lookup: CDR1 MNHEY, CDR2 SVGAGI. The CDR3 is made up of 15 amino acids. The chain's CDR3 is CASSRSRQGTSPLHF. The DNA of the CDR3 is TGTGCCAGCAGTCGCTCGCGGCAGGGGACTTCACCCCTCCACTTT.

Comment on this clone: Different DNA sequences within this sample yield the same CDR3. The J gene is TRBJ1-1, the V gene TRBV15; the D gene is possibly TRBD1 (5 bases). In germline, CDR1 is LNHNV, CDR2 YYDKDF (reference sequence). The ends were cut back, 0 bases at V and 4 bases at J, with 9 bases in the middle. The CDR3 totals 14 residues. CDR3 sequence reads: CATSRDLGGTEAFF. CDR3 bases: TGTGCCACCAGCAGAGATCTGGGGGGCACTGAAGCTTTCTTT.

V is TRBV5-1 and J is TRBJ2-1, with D perhaps TRBD1 (5 bases). Per germline, CDR1 SGHRS and CDR2 YFSETQ. Trimming removed 9 bases at V and 6 bases at J, with 13 bases between. The CDR3 is 12 residues long. The CDR3: CATSFQGNEQFF. In DNA form, the CDR3 reads TGCGCCACCTCATTCCAGGGCAATGAGCAGTTCTTC.

This rearrangement joins TRBV6-5 to TRBJ2-7; D might be TRBD2 (6 bases). Germline CDR1 and CDR2: MNHEY and SVGAGI. CDR3 length: 14 amino acids. V was pared by 0 bases and J by 7 bases, with 13 bases between. CDR3 loop: CASSYSSSDGEQYF. CDR3 sequence (DNA): TGTGCCAGCAGTTACTCGTCTAGCGATGGGGAGCAGTACTTC.

The V gene is TRBV5-1, the J gene TRBJ2-7, with a weak D call TRBD1 (5 bases). The V end lost 2 bases, the J end lost 0 bases, and 12 bases lay between the germline ends. Germline CDR1 SGHRS, CDR2 YFSETQ. This CDR3 has 15 amino acids. The CDR3 region is CASSLGVTASYEQYF. DNA of the CDR3: TGCGCCAGCAGCTTAGGAGTGACAGCCTCCTACGAGCAGTACTTC.

The genes are TRBV6-2 or TRBV6-3 and TRBJ2-3; D is perhaps TRBD2 (6 bases). Germline CDR1 reads MNHEY; CDR2 reads SVGEGT. V was shortened by 4 bases and J by 0 bases, with 8 bases between the two germline ends. The CDR3 has 14 residues. CDR3 sequence: CASSWRESTDTQYF. The CDR3 DNA follows: TGTGCCAGCAGTTGGCGGGAAAGCACAGATACGCAGTATTTT.